These T cell receptor beta chains were read from a single sample in a study of OX40 agonist ivuxolimab in advanced cancers. Repertoires were generated with immunoSEQ multiplex PCR, while TCRdb's copy carries only in-frame clones and drops some. The profile shows some 64,000 clones, roughly four fifths of them singletons. The sequenced sample was CD4+ or CD8+ T cells sorted from blood, obtained in a trial of the OX40 agonist ivuxolimab. The receptors here all came from an adult with an advanced solid tumor such as melanoma, head and neck, liver or kidney cancer. Each CDR3 is given with its conserved first and last residue. The D gene is left open where the match is weak. Size values are once, few and many counts, or a class for expanded clones, and some rows have none.

abundance,d_gene,v_gene,j_gene,CDR3nt,CDR3aa
NA,TRBD1,TRBV5-1,TRBJ1-2,TGCGCCAGCAGCCCTAGGACAGGCTATGGCTACACCTTC,CASSPRTGYGYTF
NA,TRBD1,TRBV2,TRBJ2-1,TGTGCCAGCAGTGGGGGACAGGGCTACTACAATGAGCAGTTCTTC,CASSGGQGYYNEQFF
NA,NA,TRBV15,TRBJ1-1,TGTGCCACCAGCAGAGATCAGCGGGTTGGGGACACTGAAGCTTTCTTT,CATSRDQRVGDTEAFF
NA,NA,TRBV9,TRBJ2-3,TGTGCCAGCAGCGTAGAGAGTGGAGCGCAGTATTTT,CASSVESGAQYF
NA,NA,TRBV5-1,TRBJ2-5,TGCGCCAGCAGCACGGTAGGCCCCGAGACCCAGTACTTC,CASSTVGPETQYF
NA,NA,TRBV6-6,TRBJ1-3,TGTGCCAGCACTCTTGGAGGGTTTGGTGGAAACACCATATATTTT,CASTLGGFGGNTIYF
once,TRBD1,TRBV5-1,TRBJ2-3,TGCGCCAGCAGCTTGGACACAGGGGGCTATACGCAGTATTTT,CASSLDTGGYTQYF
NA,TRBD2,TRBV5-5,TRBJ2-3,TGTGCCAGCAGCTTGGGACTAGCGGGCACAGATACGCAGTATTTT,CASSLGLAGTDTQYF
NA,NA,TRBV5-6,TRBJ2-7,TGTGCCAGCAGCTTGGGTTACGAGCAGTACTTC,CASSLGYEQYF
NA,NA,TRBV19,TRBJ1-1,TGTGCCAGTAGCTATTACCTGGGACTGGGGAACACTGAAGCTTTCTTT,CASSYYLGLGNTEAFF
NA,NA,TRBV5-4,TRBJ1-1,TGTGCCAGCTTACTCACTGAAGCTTTCTTT,CASLLTEAFF
NA,NA,TRBV19,TRBJ2-1,TGTGCCAGTAGCGCCACCGATCGCGTCTACAATGAGCAGTTCTTC,CASSATDRVYNEQFF
NA,TRBD1,TRBV9,TRBJ2-1,TGTGCCAGCAGCCCTCGGACAGGGGAAACCTACAATGAGCAGTTCTTC,CASSPRTGETYNEQFF
NA,NA,TRBV5-6,TRBJ1-6,TGTGCCAGCAGCTTGTTGGGTCGGTATAATTCACCCCTCCACTTT,CASSLLGRYNSPLHF
NA,NA,TRBV6-1,TRBJ2-1,TGTGCCAGCAGTGTAGGGGGGCTTGGGCAGTTCTTC,CASSVGGLGQFF
few,NA,TRBV11-2,TRBJ1-1,TGTGCCAGCAGCTTAGGGGGGCTGAACACTGAAGCTTTCTTT,CASSLGGLNTEAFF
NA,TRBD1,TRBV2,TRBJ2-4,TGTGCCACCCATCAGGGGGCGAGGAGAAACATTCAGTACTTC,CATHQGARRNIQYF
few,NA,TRBV9,TRBJ1-1,TGTGCCAGCAGCAAGGACGGGAACACTGAAGCTTTCTTT,CASSKDGNTEAFF
NA,NA,TRBV6-6,TRBJ1-5,TGTGCCAGCAGTTATGGGAATCGCAATCAGCCCCAGCATTTT,CASSYGNRNQPQHF
NA,NA,TRBV7-2,TRBJ1-1,TGTGCCAGCAGCTTAGGGCGGTTCAACACTGAAGCTTTCTTT,CASSLGRFNTEAFF
NA,NA,TRBV5-1,TRBJ2-2,TGCGCCAGCAGCCCTACAAAGACCGGGGAGCTGTTTTTT,CASSPTKTGELFF
NA,TRBD1,TRBV23-1,TRBJ2-5,TGCGCCAGCAGTCCGCTCCGACAGGGGGGGACCCAGTACTTC,CASSPLRQGGTQYF
NA,NA,TRBV11-2,TRBJ2-3,TGTGCCAGCAGCCCCGATTACACAGATACGCAGTATTTT,CASSPDYTDTQYF
NA,NA,TRBV7-8,TRBJ1-5,TGTGCCAGCAGCTTAAGGTCCTTACGGGACAAGGGCAATCAGCCCCAGCATTTT,CASSLRSLRDKGNQPQHF
NA,NA,TRBV5-1,TRBJ2-7,TGCGCCAGCAGCTTGGGGGTCGGGACGGTAGATTACGAGCAGTACTTC,CASSLGVGTVDYEQYF
NA,NA,TRBV27,TRBJ2-5,TGTGCCAGCAGTTTATCGTCCCTACGACAAGAGACCCAGTACTTC,CASSLSSLRQETQYF
NA,NA,TRBV2,TRBJ2-2,TGTGCCAGCAGGTCCGCAGGGTTTACCGGGGAGCTGTTTTTT,CASRSAGFTGELFF
NA,NA,TRBV5-1,TRBJ2-2,TGCGCCAGCAGCACCCAGACAGATCCGAACACCGGGGAGCTGTTTTTT,CASSTQTDPNTGELFF
NA,NA,TRBV2,TRBJ1-5,TGTGCCAGCAGTGCCAGGGGAAATCAGCCCCAGCATTTT,CASSARGNQPQHF
NA,NA,TRBV7-8,TRBJ2-3,TGTGCCAGCAGCCGTGGGGGCGGCAGGGCGGAACAAGATACGCAGTATTTT,CASSRGGGRAEQDTQYF
once,NA,TRBV2,TRBJ2-3,TGTGCCAGCACCTCACCCCAGGATACGCAGTATTTT,CASTSPQDTQYF
NA,NA,TRBV5-4,TRBJ1-3,TGTGCCAGCAGCCCTAACCCCCTGCAGAACTCTGGAAACACCATATATTTT,CASSPNPLQNSGNTIYF